These T cell receptor beta chains were read from a single sample in a study of PD-1 blockade in classical Hodgkin lymphoma. Sequencing was performed with immunoSEQ multiplex PCR; in TCRdb, only in-frame clones are kept and a portion is missing. The sample lists roughly 90,000 clones, nearly 85% seen once, with over 15% in the top ten. This sample comprised peripheral blood mononuclear cells (PBMCs), obtained before the fourth cycle of nivolumab. These receptor sequences come from a human donor with classical Hodgkin lymphoma. The CDR3 runs from the conserved cysteine through the conserved F or W. Each record gives: D gene, V gene, J gene, clone size, CDR3 DNA, CDR3 protein. The D gene is left open where the match is weak. For some rows the clone size is stated as once, few or many, or as a class when expanded; others skip it.

.,TRBV7-2,TRBJ2-1,.,TGTGCCAGCAGCTTAGTACCCGGAAATGAGCAGTTCTTC,CASSLVPGNEQFF
TRBD1,TRBV5-1,TRBJ1-2,many,TGCGCCAGCAGCCCCGGACAGGGGGCGAGCGGCTACACCTTC,CASSPGQGASGYTF
.,TRBV28,TRBJ2-2,once,TGTGCCAGCAGTTTGCCCTCGGGGGCCGGGGAGCTGTTTTTT,CASSLPSGAGELFF
TRBD1,TRBV27,TRBJ2-7,few,TGTGCCAGCAGTTTAAGGATCGGACAGGGGGCACCTTACGAGCAGTACTTC,CASSLRIGQGAPYEQYF
.,TRBV7-3,TRBJ2-1,.,TGTGCCAGCAGCTTCGGAGTACACAATGAGCAGTTCTTC,CASSFGVHNEQFF
.,TRBV5-1,TRBJ2-1,.,TGCGCCAGCAGCTTGTTGGAAAGCTCCTACAATGAGCAGTTCTTC,CASSLLESSYNEQFF
.,TRBV18,TRBJ1-4,.,TGTGCCAGCTCACCTGAGAAGACCTGGACTAATGAAAAACTGTTTTTT,CASSPEKTWTNEKLFF
.,TRBV20-1,TRBJ2-7,.,TGCAGTGCTGGCAGGGCCTACGAGCAGTACTTC,CSAGRAYEQYF
.,TRBV10-3,TRBJ2-5,.,TGTGCCATCAGTGAGGAAATGGTAGGAGAGACCCAGTACTTC,CAISEEMVGETQYF
.,TRBV5-1,TRBJ2-5,few,TGCGCCAGCAGCTCCGAGACCCAGTACTTC,CASSSETQYF
.,TRBV6-5,TRBJ2-7,.,TGTGCCAGCAGTTCCCCGTTTCAGCAGTACTTC,CASSSPFQQYF
TRBD2,TRBV4-2,TRBJ2-3,.,TGTGCCAGCAGCCAGCTAGCGGTTAGCACAGATACGCAGTATTTT,CASSQLAVSTDTQYF
.,TRBV5-1,TRBJ2-2,.,TGCGCCAGCAGCTTGGCGGGGGTAGCGAACACCGGGGAGCTGTTTTTT,CASSLAGVANTGELFF
TRBD1,TRBV19,TRBJ1-2,.,TGTGCCAGTAGTGCCACCTGGACAGGGGGTTCCCATGGCTACACCTTC,CASSATWTGGSHGYTF
.,TRBV6-5,TRBJ2-2,.,TGTGCCAGCAGACTAGGGGGGACTTCCACCGGGGAGCTGTTTTTT,CASRLGGTSTGELFF
.,TRBV4-2,TRBJ2-1,.,TGTGCCAGCAGCCAAGACGTCTCCGGTGGCGCGCAAGACAATGAGCAGTTCTTC,CASSQDVSGGAQDNEQFF